This TCR beta chain was documented in a study of blood T cell repertoires in COVID-19 (dated by TCRdb to the early 2020s). A note on the overall study: Samples covering the acute and convalescent phases of COVID-19 were provided by collaborators in the United States, Italy and Spain. The material from the prospective study consisted of cDNA or gDNA derived from T cells, B-cell-depleted T cells, or PBMCs. Subjects who had been exposed to COVID-19, were actively infected with it, or had recovered from it provided the deeply sampled blood TCRbeta repertoires that made up the dataset. Where available, HLA class I and class II types were taken from metadata supplied by the sample provider and were not determined by assay-based typing. The repertoires were released in a freely available public database meant as a resource for research on the immune response to SARS-CoV-2. The sample metadata nearly always contained a de-identified subject ID, COVID-19 status, age in years and sex. Samples were obtained from the ongoing ImmuneRACE study (first 160 participants) and from 1,200 or so subjects provided by 6 global collaborators. What the authors observed across the whole study: The amount of clinical and demographic metadata varied by source and participant and was provided uncurated.

TCRbeta CDR3 regions were amplified from genomic DNA using the immunoSEQ Assay, a bias-controlled multiplex PCR. Under the source paper's analysis protocol: Nucleated cell counts per sample were estimated from amplification of reference gene primers within the assay. Sequence reads were collapsed and filtered to measure the absolute abundance of every unique TCRbeta CDR3 rearrangement. For each sample, productive Simpson clonality was calculated by taking the square root of Simpson's diversity index across productive rearrangements. What TCRdb holds here is the immuneACCESS table cut down to in-frame rearrangements. Part of the clones is not present; checked against another copy, under half of the missing clones reflect an unresolved V gene, and the others are unexplained. Clone size and the V and J calls come from that table; the DNA yielded D and trimming. This sample is represented by nearly 300,000 clones; 88% of them were singletons. The leading ten clones occupy approximately 7% of the sample.

V trim: 1 base; J trim: 5 bases; unmatched bases: 6. Measured from the cysteine to the phenylalanine, the CDR3 is 15 residues long. Just CDR3 DNA is preserved here, 45 bases in frame from base 1. CDR1 and CDR2, looked up from the germline V gene (reference sequence), are LGHDT and YNNKEL. Samples from volunteer blood donors who had recovered from COVID-19 were contributed by a second Seattle source. Collaborating institutions collected whole blood in K2EDTA tubes following their own protocols. For TCRbeta analysis, collaborators shipped samples in one of three forms: frozen whole blood, isolated PBMCs, or DNA extracted from either of those sample types. Worth noting for this clone: The antigen it recognizes is unknown. No base qualities exist here, and no much larger clone lies one base off it.

The chain joins TRBV3-1 (or the pseudogene TRBV3-2) to TRBJ1-2, with 8 bases aligning to TRBD1. The receptor's source is a woman between 25 and 40 years old who had recovered from COVID-19. Sequenced sample: peripheral blood. The nucleotide sequence reads TGTGCCAGCAGCCAAGCCCCAGGGGGCTGGTATGGCTACACCTTC. This encodes CASSQAPGGWYGYTF.